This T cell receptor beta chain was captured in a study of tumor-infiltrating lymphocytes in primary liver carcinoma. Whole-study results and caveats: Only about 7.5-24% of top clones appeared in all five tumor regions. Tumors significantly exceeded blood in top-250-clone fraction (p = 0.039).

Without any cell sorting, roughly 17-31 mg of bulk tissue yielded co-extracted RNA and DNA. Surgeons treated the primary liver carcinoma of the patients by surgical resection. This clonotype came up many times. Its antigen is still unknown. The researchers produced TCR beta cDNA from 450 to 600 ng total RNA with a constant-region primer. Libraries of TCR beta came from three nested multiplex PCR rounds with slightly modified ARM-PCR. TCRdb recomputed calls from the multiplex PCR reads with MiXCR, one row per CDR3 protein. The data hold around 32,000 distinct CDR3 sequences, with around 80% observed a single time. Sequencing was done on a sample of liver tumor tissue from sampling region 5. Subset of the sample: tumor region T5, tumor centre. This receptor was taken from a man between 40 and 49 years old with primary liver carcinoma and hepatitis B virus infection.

CDR3 sequence reads: CASSEDFQGQPQHF. The CDR3 DNA follows: TGTGCCAGCAGTGAAGATTTCCAGGGTCAGCCCCAGCATTTT. The rearrangement links TRBV2 to TRBJ1-5; maybe TRBD1 (5 bases). Trimming took 1 base from V and 6 from J, leaving 10 bases between them. This CDR3 comprises 14 residues. Germline V CDR1 and CDR2: SNHLY, FYNNEI.